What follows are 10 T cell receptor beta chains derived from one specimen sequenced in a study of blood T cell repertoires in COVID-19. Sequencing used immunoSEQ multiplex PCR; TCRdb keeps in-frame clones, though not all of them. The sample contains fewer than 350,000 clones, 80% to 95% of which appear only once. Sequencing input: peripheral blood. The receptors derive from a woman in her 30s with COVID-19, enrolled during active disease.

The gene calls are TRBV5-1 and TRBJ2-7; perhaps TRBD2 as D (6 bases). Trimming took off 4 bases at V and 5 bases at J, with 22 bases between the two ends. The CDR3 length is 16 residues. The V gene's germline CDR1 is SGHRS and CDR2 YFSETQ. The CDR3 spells CASSTLGGGLFNEQYF. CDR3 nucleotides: TGCGCCAGCAGCACCCTGGGAGGAGGTCTATTCAACGAGCAGTACTTC.

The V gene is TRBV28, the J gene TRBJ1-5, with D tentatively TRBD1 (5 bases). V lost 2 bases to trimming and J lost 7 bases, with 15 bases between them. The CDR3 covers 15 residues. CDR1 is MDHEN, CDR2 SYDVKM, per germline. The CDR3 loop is CASSLASAGYQPQHF. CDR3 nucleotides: TGTGCCAGCAGTTTAGCTTCGGCAGGGTACCAGCCCCAGCATTTT.

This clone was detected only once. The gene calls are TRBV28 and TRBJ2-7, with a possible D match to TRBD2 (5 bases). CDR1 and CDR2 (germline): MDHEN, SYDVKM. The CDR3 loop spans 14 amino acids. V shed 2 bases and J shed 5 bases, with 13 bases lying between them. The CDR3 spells CASSLGGLRDEQYF. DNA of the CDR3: TGTGCCAGCAGTTTAGGTGGATTGAGGGACGAGCAGTACTTC.

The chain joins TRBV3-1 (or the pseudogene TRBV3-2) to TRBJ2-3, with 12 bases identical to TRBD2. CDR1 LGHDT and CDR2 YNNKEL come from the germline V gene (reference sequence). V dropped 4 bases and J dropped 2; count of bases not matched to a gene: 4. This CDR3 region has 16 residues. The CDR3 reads CASSLTSGRYTDTQYF. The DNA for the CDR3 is TGTGCCAGCAGCCTAACTAGCGGGAGGTACACAGATACGCAGTATTTT.

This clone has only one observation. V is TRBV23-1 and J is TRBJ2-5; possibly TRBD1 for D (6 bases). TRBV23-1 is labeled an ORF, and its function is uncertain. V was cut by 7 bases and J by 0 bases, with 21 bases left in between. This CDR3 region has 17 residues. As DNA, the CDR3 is TGCGCCAGCACTCGACACAAAACAGGGATGTACCAAGAGACCCAGTACTTC. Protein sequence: CASTRHKTGMYQETQYF.

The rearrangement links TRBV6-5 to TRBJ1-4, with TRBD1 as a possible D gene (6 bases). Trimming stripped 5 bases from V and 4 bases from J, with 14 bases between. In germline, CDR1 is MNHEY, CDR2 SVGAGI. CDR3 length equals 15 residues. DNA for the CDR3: TGTGCCAGCAGTCCTACAGGGAGGGGTAATGAAAAACTGTTTTTT. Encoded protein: CASSPTGRGNEKLFF.

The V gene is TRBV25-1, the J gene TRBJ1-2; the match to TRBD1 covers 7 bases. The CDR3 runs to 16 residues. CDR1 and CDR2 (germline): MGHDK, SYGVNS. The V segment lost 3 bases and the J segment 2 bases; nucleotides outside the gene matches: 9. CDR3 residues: CASSDPGRQGNYGYTF. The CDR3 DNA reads TGTGCCAGCAGTGACCCTGGGAGACAGGGAAACTATGGCTACACCTTC.

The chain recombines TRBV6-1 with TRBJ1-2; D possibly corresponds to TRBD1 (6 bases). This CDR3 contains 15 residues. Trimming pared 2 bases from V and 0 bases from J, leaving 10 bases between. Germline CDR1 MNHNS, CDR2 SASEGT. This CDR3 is CASSERQDPNYGYTF. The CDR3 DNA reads TGTGCCAGCAGTGAACGACAGGACCCTAACTATGGCTACACCTTC.

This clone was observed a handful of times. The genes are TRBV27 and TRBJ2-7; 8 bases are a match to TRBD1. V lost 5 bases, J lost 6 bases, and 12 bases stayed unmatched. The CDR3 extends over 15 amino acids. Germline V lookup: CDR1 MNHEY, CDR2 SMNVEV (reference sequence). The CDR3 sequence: CASSPDFGQGREQYF. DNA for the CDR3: TGTGCCAGCAGTCCGGATTTCGGACAGGGTCGCGAGCAGTACTTC.

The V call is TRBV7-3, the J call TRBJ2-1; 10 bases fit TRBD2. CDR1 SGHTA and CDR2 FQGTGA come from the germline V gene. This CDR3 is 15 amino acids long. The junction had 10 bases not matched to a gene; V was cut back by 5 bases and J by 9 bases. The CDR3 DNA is TGTGCCAGCAGCGCCTCTAGCGGGAGAGGGGGTGAGCAGTTCTTC. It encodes CASSASSGRGGEQFF.